The 25 T cell receptor beta chains below come from one sample, sequenced in a study of Ad26.COV2.S vaccination and SARS-CoV-2 variants. The protocol was immunoSEQ multiplex PCR, while the TCRdb copy is restricted to in-frame clones and leaves out a portion. The sample consists of roughly 400,000 clones, less than 95% of them appearing once. Treatment defined: 15 to 20 received Ad26.COV2.S at low or high dose, single or two shots; about 5 received placebo; per-sample allocation not given. Samples were taken on day 63 after the first vaccine or placebo injection. The sample in question was peripheral blood, obtained in a trial of Ad26.COV2.S vaccine versus placebo. The receptors were sampled from a person aged 18-60 years who received the Ad26.COV2.S COVID-19 vaccine or a placebo.

The V and J genes are TRBV5-1 and TRBJ1-4, with a tentative D call TRBD1 (5 bases). Per germline, CDR1 SGHRS and CDR2 YFSETQ. This CDR3 spans 15 amino acids. Trimming shortened V by 2 bases and J by 6 bases, and 14 bases separated the two germline ends. CDR3 residues: CASSFGGRPDEKLFF. The CDR3 nucleotides read TGCGCCAGCAGCTTTGGGGGGAGGCCAGATGAAAAACTGTTTTTT.

This sequence joins TRBV11-2 and TRBJ2-1; D not certain. Germline V gives CDR1 SGHAT, CDR2 FQNNGV. The V end was cut by 2 bases, the J end by 0 bases, with 8 bases between. The CDR3 is made up of 15 amino acids. For the CDR3, the DNA is TGTGCCAGCAGCTTATGGGGATTCTCCTACAATGAGCAGTTCTTC. Protein product: CASSLWGFSYNEQFF.

The V and J genes are TRBV6-5 and TRBJ2-1; D is perhaps TRBD2 (6 bases). Trimming removed 6 bases from V and 14 bases from J, with 14 bases in between. Germline V lookup: CDR1 MNHEY, CDR2 SVGAGI. The CDR3 totals 11 residues. CDR3 nucleotides: TGTGCCAGCAGGAACCTTGAGCGGGAGTTCTTC. Its protein is CASRNLEREFF.

This chain uses TRBV5-1 with TRBJ2-3, with 8 positions matching TRBD1. The germline gives CDR1 SGHRS, CDR2 YFSETQ. The ends lost 1 base at V and 1 base at J; junction bases unmatched: 2. There are 15 residues in the CDR3. The CDR3 here is CASSLTQGGTDTQYF. The DNA of the CDR3 is TGCGCCAGCAGCTTGACACAGGGGGGCACAGATACGCAGTATTTT.

The chain is built from TRBV12-3 or TRBV12-4 and TRBJ1-1, with 7 bases identical to TRBD1. The CDR3 extends over 13 amino acids. With V trimmed by 5 bases and J by 1 base, 1 base remained unmatched. CDR3 nucleotides: TGTGCCAGCAGTACAGGGGCGAACACTGAAGCTTTCTTT. Protein: CASSTGANTEAFF.

The chain couples TRBV27 to TRBJ2-7; D perhaps matches TRBD2 (6 bases). The V and J ends lost 5 bases and 3 bases respectively, with 14 bases between them. The CDR3 runs to 14 residues. Germline V gene sequence: CDR1 MNHEY, CDR2 SMNVEV (reference sequence). For the CDR3, the DNA is TGTGCCAGCAGTAACGCGGGACGAGTCTACGAGCAGTACTTC. It translates to CASSNAGRVYEQYF.

The rearrangement joins TRBV18 to TRBJ1-1; possible D gene TRBD1, 6 bases. The germline V gene encodes CDR1 KGHSH and CDR2 LQKENI. The CDR3 totals 15 residues. With 6 bases removed from V and 1 base from J, the gap between germline ends came to 15 bases. This CDR3 is CASSPRGGGNTEAFF. In DNA form, the CDR3 reads TGTGCCAGCTCGCCTCGAGGAGGGGGGAACACTGAAGCTTTCTTT. The entire variable domain, with the rest obtained from reference TRBV18 and TRBJ1-1, is as follows: NAGVMQNPRHLVRRRGQEARLRCSPMKGHSHVYWYRQLPEEGLKFMVYLQKENIIDESGMPKERFSAEFPKEGPSILRIQQVVRGDSAAYFCASSPRGGGNTEAFFGQGTRLTVV.

The rearrangement joins TRBV7-9 to TRBJ1-5, with 8 bases lining up with TRBD1. V lost 1 base to trimming and J lost 0 bases; unmatched junction nucleotides: 2. Germline CDR1 is SEHNR and CDR2 is FQNEAQ (reference sequence). CDR3 length: 16 residues. CDR3 bases: TGTGCCAGCAGCTTAGGGACAGGGAATAGCAATCAGCCCCAGCATTTT. Translated, it gives CASSLGTGNSNQPQHF.

This clone has just one count. The chain combines TRBV19 with TRBJ2-2; D not certain. Germline-derived CDR1 and CDR2 are LNHDA and SQIVND (reference sequence). V was pared by 5 bases and J by 1 base, with 14 bases between. The CDR3 contains 16 residues. CDR3 DNA sequence: TGTGCCAGTAGTGGAGCCGGGTTACAGAACACCGGGGAGCTGTTTTTT. Translation: CASSGAGLQNTGELFF.

The V call is TRBV7-2, the J call TRBJ2-3; TRBD1 aligns across 10 bases. This CDR3 contains 16 residues. From germline, CDR1 is SGHTA and CDR2 FQGNSA. J was trimmed by 4 bases and V by 5 bases; bases with no gene match: 9. The CDR3, as DNA: TGTGCCAGCAGCCCTAGTGCGGGACAGGGGTCAGATACGCAGTATTTT. As protein: CASSPSAGQGSDTQYF.

This chain joins TRBV11-2 and TRBJ1-2, with D possibly TRBD1 on 5 matching bases. The length of the CDR3 is 14 residues. Deletions cut 3 bases from V and 0 bases from J, with 8 bases between. Germline CDR1 reads SGHAT; CDR2 reads FQNNGV. For the CDR3, the DNA is TGTGCCAGCAGCTTCACAGGACCTAACTATGGCTACACCTTC. Its translation is CASSFTGPNYGYTF.

The rearrangement joins TRBV27 to TRBJ2-1; TRBD2 is a possible D gene (6 bases). V lost 5 bases, J lost 3 bases, and 14 bases lay in between. Germline-derived CDR1 and CDR2 are MNHEY and SMNVEV (reference sequence). CDR3 length equals 15 residues. This chain's CDR3 is CASSPNRDFYNEQFF. CDR3 DNA sequence: TGTGCCAGCAGTCCAAACCGGGACTTCTACAATGAGCAGTTCTTC.

The chain has TRBV7-2 and TRBJ2-1; D is undetermined. V lost 1 base, J lost 8 bases, and 9 bases lay in between. The CDR3 has 13 amino acids. CDR1 and CDR2 (germline): SGHTA, FQGNSA. The CDR3 reads CASSLEREDEQFF. CDR3 bases: TGTGCCAGCAGCTTAGAGCGTGAGGATGAGCAGTTCTTC.

The J gene is TRBJ1-6, the V gene TRBV25-1, with 9 positions matching TRBD1. CDR1 is MGHDK and CDR2 is SYGVNS in the germline V gene. The CDR3 totals 14 residues. The CDR3 nucleotides read TGTGCAACCGGGACAGGGAACCATAATTCACCCCTCCACTTT. Its translation is CATGTGNHNSPLHF.

The V call is TRBV15, the J call TRBJ2-1; D is ambiguous. Germline V CDR1 and CDR2: LNHNV, YYDKDF (reference sequence). The CDR3 is 14 amino acids. Trimming cost V 1 base and J 0 bases, with 4 bases left between them. In DNA form, the CDR3 reads TGTGCCACCAGCAGAGCCCTCTCCTACAATGAGCAGTTCTTC. Translation: CATSRALSYNEQFF.

The chain joins TRBV10-3 to TRBJ2-1, with TRBD2 identical over 10 bases. This CDR3 is 16 amino acids long. CDR1 is ENHRY, CDR2 SYGVKD, per germline. V was clipped by 3 bases and J by 7 bases; unmatched bases: 9. The CDR3 here is CAISDGLAGAWNEQFF. Written as DNA, the CDR3 is TGTGCCATCAGTGATGGGCTAGCGGGAGCTTGGAATGAGCAGTTCTTC.

The V and J genes are TRBV25-1 and TRBJ2-3, with 9 positions matching TRBD2. The V segment lost 4 bases and the J segment 14 bases; nucleotides outside the gene matches: 7. This CDR3 is built from 12 residues. Germline values: CDR1 MGHDK, CDR2 SYGVNS. The CDR3 sequence: CASSGDSGRRYF. In nucleotides, the CDR3 is TGTGCCAGCAGTGGGGATAGCGGGAGAAGGTATTTT.

This clone has just one count. This chain links TRBV5-1 with TRBJ2-6; a possible D gene is TRBD1 (6 bases). Germline CDR1 reads SGHRS; CDR2 reads YFSETQ. The CDR3 totals 20 residues. Trimming left V 3 bases short and J 0 bases short, with 22 bases between. The CDR3 protein is CASSSYRARTQYSGANVLTF. The CDR3 DNA follows: TGCGCCAGCAGCTCCTACAGGGCCCGCACCCAATACTCTGGGGCCAACGTCCTGACTTTC.

This clone occurred a few times. The rearrangement links TRBV2 to TRBJ2-7; no clear D gene. This CDR3 has 14 amino acids. From germline, CDR1 is SNHLY and CDR2 FYNNEI. Trimming left V 7 bases short and J 2 bases short, with 15 bases between. The CDR3 DNA is TGTGCCAGCACCCAAGTACGGGCAGCCTACGAGCAGTACTTC. It codes for CASTQVRAAYEQYF. Full variable domain (rest looked up from reference TRBV2 and TRBJ2-7): EPEVTQTPSHQVTQMGQEVILRCVPISNHLYFYWYRQILGQKVEFLVSFYNNEISEKSEIFDDQFSVERPDGSNFTLKIRSTKLEDSAMYFCASTQVRAAYEQYFGPGTRLTVT.

The CDR3 DNA is TGTGCCATCCGGGAGGGTTGGGGGAACACTGAAGCTTTCTTT. Amino acid sequence: CAIREGWGNTEAFF. V gene TRBV10-3 combines with J gene TRBJ1-1, with D unresolved. The CDR3 runs 14 residues. Germline values: CDR1 ENHRY, CDR2 SYGVKD. V was trimmed by 8 bases and J by 1 base, leaving 14 bases between them.

The chain recombines TRBV9 with TRBJ2-7; 7 positions match TRBD1. V gave up 2 bases and J gave up 6 bases; unmatched junction bases: 8. Germline V gene sequence: CDR1 SGDLS, CDR2 YYNGEE. There are 14 residues in the CDR3. CDR3 bases: TGTGCCAGCAGCGTGGCAGGACAGGTTGGCGAGCAGTACTTC. It codes for CASSVAGQVGEQYF.

The genes are TRBV24-1 and TRBJ2-1; 9 bases align to TRBD1. The V gene's germline CDR1 is KGHDR and CDR2 SFDVKD. CDR3 length: 14 residues. Trimming removed 3 bases from V and 7 bases from J; junction bases left unmatched: 3. CDR3 amino acids: CATSDIGTGNEQFF. DNA for the CDR3: TGTGCCACCAGTGATATCGGGACAGGGAATGAGCAGTTCTTC.

This sequence joins TRBV6-1 and TRBJ1-3, with D possibly being TRBD1 (5 bases). V was pared by 0 bases and J by 4 bases, with 10 bases between. Germline V gene data show CDR1 as MNHNS and CDR2 as SASEGT. This CDR3 is built from 15 residues. CDR3 sequence: CASSEAPWGGNTIYF. The CDR3 region has the DNA TGTGCCAGCAGTGAAGCCCCGTGGGGGGGAAACACCATATATTTT.

The chain has TRBV19 and TRBJ2-7; D remains unclear. V was cut by 5 bases and J by 2 bases, with 13 bases left in between. The CDR3 is 14 amino acids. Germline V gene lookup returns CDR1 LNHDA and CDR2 SQIVND (reference sequence). For the CDR3, the DNA is TGTGCCAGTAGTGTAGGGCTGACCGCCTACGAGCAGTACTTC. Its protein is CASSVGLTAYEQYF.

The J gene is TRBJ2-2, the V gene TRBV11-3; D gene ambiguous. With 2 bases removed from V and 7 bases from J, the gap between germline ends came to 5 bases. Germline lookup yields CDR1 SGHNT and CDR2 YENEEA. The CDR3 has 12 amino acids. CDR3 in amino acids: CASSLLNGELFF. The CDR3 nucleotides are TGTGCCAGCAGCTTACTGAACGGGGAGCTGTTTTTT.